Following are 8 T cell receptor beta chains from one sample sequenced in a study of PD-1 blockade in classical Hodgkin lymphoma. Documented time point: cycle 4 day 1 (C4D1), after less than seven weeks of nivolumab. Following autologous stem cell transplantation, relapse occurred in every patient, and exposure to brentuximab vedotin varied. From thawed PBMCs, magnetic negative selection was used to isolate the CD8+ T cells. Profiled with immunoSEQ multiplex PCR; TCRdb holds only in-frame clones, not every one. The data hold roughly 19,000 clones, with roughly 90% observed a single time. The sample consisted of CD8+ T cells from blood, taken before the fourth cycle of nivolumab. These receptors originate from a human donor with classical Hodgkin lymphoma.

This chain uses TRBV19 with TRBJ2-7, with D perhaps matching TRBD1 (5 bases). The ends were cut back, 3 bases at V and 0 bases at J, with 15 bases in the middle. Germline V gene data show CDR1 as LNHDA and CDR2 as SQIVND (reference sequence). The CDR3 extends over 16 amino acids. The CDR3, as DNA: TGTGCCAGTAGTATTATAGGGGCCACTTTCTCCTACGAGCAGTACTTC. This encodes CASSIIGATFSYEQYF.

The genes are TRBV15 and TRBJ2-1; D is unclear. This CDR3 is built from 15 residues. The V and J ends lost 2 bases and 4 bases respectively, with 12 bases between them. CDR1 and CDR2 (germline): LNHNV, YYDKDF (reference sequence). The CDR3 here is CATSRSSARYNEQFF. The CDR3 DNA is TGTGCCACCAGCAGATCATCAGCGAGATACAATGAGCAGTTCTTC.

The gene calls are TRBV30 and TRBJ2-6; TRBD1 aligns across 7 bases. V shed 5 bases, J shed 4 bases, and the junction held 5 bases outside the gene matches. Germline V gives CDR1 GTSNPN, CDR2 SVGIG (reference sequence). The CDR3 covers 14 residues. CDR3 sequence reads: CAWATGVGANVLTF. Here the CDR3 DNA reads TGTGCCTGGGCAACAGGGGTAGGGGCCAACGTCCTGACTTTC.

The J gene is TRBJ2-7, the V gene TRBV28; D uncertain. With 6 bases removed from V and 3 bases from J, the gap between germline ends came to 9 bases. Germline V CDR1 and CDR2: MDHEN, SYDVKM. The CDR3 has 12 amino acids. CDR3: CASSWGFYEQYF. The CDR3 nucleotides read TGTGCCAGCAGCTGGGGTTTCTACGAGCAGTACTTC.

The V gene is TRBV6-6, the J gene TRBJ2-7; 9 bases match TRBD2. The CDR3 is made up of 15 amino acids. Germline V CDR1 and CDR2: MNHNY, SVGAGI (reference sequence). V was pared by 0 bases and J by 5 bases, with 5 bases of the junction left unmatched. The CDR3 sequence is CASSYSASGIDEQYF. In DNA, the CDR3 is TGTGCCAGCAGTTACTCGGCTAGCGGGATAGACGAGCAGTACTTC.

This clone has only one observation. V is TRBV7-9 and J is TRBJ2-6, with a weak D call TRBD1 (6 bases). With 5 bases removed from V and 4 bases from J, the gap between germline ends came to 21 bases. The CDR3 totals 18 residues. Looked up from germline, CDR1 is SEHNR and CDR2 is FQNEAQ (reference sequence). CDR3 sequence: CASSPGLPGVAGANVLTF. The CDR3 nucleotides are TGTGCCAGCAGCCCCGGTCTCCCAGGGGTGGCAGGGGCCAACGTCCTGACTTTC.

V and J are TRBV9 and TRBJ2-6, with 8 positions matching TRBD1. The CDR3 length is 18 residues. Germline CDR1 reads SGDLS; CDR2 reads YYNGEE. V dropped 5 bases and J dropped 0; count of bases not matched to a gene: 10. The CDR3 region is CASSLFQGAFSGANVLTF. In DNA, the CDR3 is TGTGCCAGCAGTCTTTTCCAGGGGGCCTTCTCTGGGGCCAACGTCCTGACTTTC.

This chain connects TRBV10-2 to TRBJ2-1; the D is unclear. Germline CDR1 WSHSY, CDR2 SAAADI. Trimming stripped 2 bases from V and 5 bases from J, with 7 bases between. CDR3 length: 13 residues. CDR3 protein: CASSEEGDNEQFF. The CDR3 region has the DNA TGCGCCAGCAGTGAGGAAGGTGACAATGAGCAGTTCTTC.